The 11 T cell receptor beta chains presented below share a single source sample, sequenced in a study of T cells in Graves' hyperthyroidism and ophthalmopathy (dated by TCRdb to about 2019). Library construction relied on multiplex PCR. Sequenced using an Illumina HiSeq 2000. The TCR beta CDR3 regions were amplified from RNA transcripts. The first round of RT-PCR for the TCR CDR3 was performed with the HTBI primer set and the Qiagen OneStep RT-PCR kit. The public reads were quality trimmed at Q25 with fastp and then assembled into clones with MiXCR by TCRdb, keeping productive beta chains. Every CDR3 protein is listed once, alongside the most common genes and DNA of its rows. Present in this sample are about 400,000 distinct CDR3 sequences, under 15% of which were seen just once. About 30% of the sample rests with the top ten. Sequencing used blood. These receptors were taken from a woman in her twenties or thirties with Graves' hyperthyroidism.

This clonotype was seen repeatedly, ten times or more. The chain combines TRBV12-3 or TRBV12-4 with TRBJ2-1, with 7 bases that match TRBD2. The CDR3 has 17 amino acids. J gave up 1 base and V 5 bases, and 11 bases lay outside the gene matches. CDR3 in amino acids: CASSPEWASGSYNEQFF. DNA for the CDR3: TGTGCCAGCAGTCCAGAATGGGCTAGCGGTTCCTACAATGAGCAGTTCTTC.

CDR3 in amino acids: CASSLVWGQSSYNEQFF. The CDR3 region has the DNA TGTGCCAGCAGCTTAGTATGGGGACAGAGCTCCTACAATGAGCAGTTCTTC. The chain couples TRBV7-2 to TRBJ2-1; 7 bases are a match to TRBD1. Per germline, CDR1 SGHTA and CDR2 FQGNSA. The CDR3 is 17 amino acids. The J segment lost 0 bases and the V segment lost 1 base, leaving 6 bases of the junction unmatched.

There are many counts of this clonotype. The chain is built from TRBV7-2 and TRBJ2-7; 7 bases agree with TRBD1. The J segment lost 0 bases and the V segment lost 5 bases, leaving 7 bases of the junction unmatched. The CDR3 is 15 amino acids. CDR1 SGHTA and CDR2 FQGNSA come from the germline V gene. The CDR3 is CASSPRTGSSYEQYF. The CDR3 DNA reads TGTGCCAGCAGCCCGCGGACAGGCAGCTCCTACGAGCAGTACTTC.

The rearrangement joins TRBV20-1 to TRBJ2-7, with TRBD1 identical over 8 bases. J lost 0 bases, V lost 5 bases, and 6 bases had no gene match. Germline assignment: CDR1 DFQATT and CDR2 SNEGSKA (reference sequence). The CDR3 extends over 14 amino acids. CDR3 amino acids: CSAGQGAFSYEQYF. The CDR3, as DNA: TGCAGTGCTGGTCAGGGGGCTTTCTCCTACGAGCAGTACTTC.

About this clonotype: Since a much larger clone is just one base distant, this may be a read error. The chain recombines TRBV27 with TRBJ2-1; 11 bases are a match to TRBD1. The CDR3 has 14 amino acids. From germline, CDR1 is MNHEY and CDR2 SMNVEV (reference sequence). For the CDR3, the DNA is TGTGCCAGCAGTACATGGACAGGGGGCAATAAGCAGTTCTTC. This encodes CASSTWTGGNKQFF.

V is TRBV12-3 or TRBV12-4 and J is TRBJ1-1; TRBD1 matches 9 bases. This CDR3 is built from 12 residues. V dropped 10 bases and J dropped 3; count of bases not matched to a gene: 3. For the CDR3, the DNA is TGTGCCAACCGGGACAGGGACACTGAAGCTTTCTTT. This codes for CANRDRDTEAFF.

CDR3 bases: TGTGCCAGCAGCTTGGAGGCTAGCGGGATAGGTCTCGTAGAGACCCAGTACTTC. Translating it yields CASSLEASGIGLVETQYF. The chain couples TRBV5-4 to TRBJ2-5, with 9 bases that match TRBD2. The length of the CDR3 is 18 residues. With 0 bases clipped from V and 4 bases from J, the junction kept 13 bases outside the gene matches. Looked up from germline, CDR1 is SGHNT and CDR2 is YYREEE (reference sequence).

The sample holds many counts of this clonotype. The V and J genes are TRBV30 and TRBJ2-1; TRBD2 aligns across 14 bases. The V segment lost 1 base and the J segment 0 bases; nucleotides outside the gene matches: 2. Germline V gene data show CDR1 as GTSNPN and CDR2 as SVGIG (reference sequence). The CDR3 covers 17 residues. The CDR3 here is CAWSGTSGGSSYNEQFF. The CDR3 bases are TGTGCCTGGAGTGGGACTAGCGGGGGGAGCTCCTACAATGAGCAGTTCTTC. Combining the CDR3 with reference TRBV30 and TRBJ2-1 gives the whole variable domain SQTIHQWPATLVQPVGSPLSLECTVEGTSNPNLYWYRQAAGRGLQLLFYSVGIGQISSEVPQNLSASRPQDRQFILSSKKLLLSDSGFYLCAWSGTSGGSSYNEQFFGPGTRLTVL.

This clonotype was counted many times. The chain joins TRBV18 to TRBJ2-7; TRBD1 might be the D (6 bases). Per germline, CDR1 KGHSH and CDR2 LQKENI. The CDR3 contains 13 residues. Trimming pared 6 bases from V and 5 bases from J, leaving 14 bases between. The CDR3 nucleotides read TGTGCCAGCTCCCCGACGACAGGTAACGAGCAGTACTTC. It codes for CASSPTTGNEQYF.

Ten or more counts support this clonotype. This sequence joins TRBV12-3 or TRBV12-4 and TRBJ1-2, with D possibly matching TRBD1 (5 bases). This CDR3 has 13 residues. Trimming left V 8 bases short and J 8 bases short, with 18 bases between. Here the CDR3 DNA reads TGTGCCAGCGGCCTCGGGGCCTTAAGCGGCTACACCTTC. The encoded protein is CASGLGALSGYTF.

This clonotype was recorded at least ten times. The V gene is TRBV20-1, the J gene TRBJ2-3; the D gene is possibly TRBD1 (6 bases). Trimming pared 3 bases from V and 0 bases from J, leaving 16 bases between. The V gene's germline CDR1 is DFQATT and CDR2 SNEGSKA (reference sequence). This CDR3 comprises 16 residues. The CDR3 reads CSASLRTVTSTDTQYF. The CDR3 DNA follows: TGCAGTGCTAGCCTAAGGACAGTAACTAGCACAGATACGCAGTATTTT.